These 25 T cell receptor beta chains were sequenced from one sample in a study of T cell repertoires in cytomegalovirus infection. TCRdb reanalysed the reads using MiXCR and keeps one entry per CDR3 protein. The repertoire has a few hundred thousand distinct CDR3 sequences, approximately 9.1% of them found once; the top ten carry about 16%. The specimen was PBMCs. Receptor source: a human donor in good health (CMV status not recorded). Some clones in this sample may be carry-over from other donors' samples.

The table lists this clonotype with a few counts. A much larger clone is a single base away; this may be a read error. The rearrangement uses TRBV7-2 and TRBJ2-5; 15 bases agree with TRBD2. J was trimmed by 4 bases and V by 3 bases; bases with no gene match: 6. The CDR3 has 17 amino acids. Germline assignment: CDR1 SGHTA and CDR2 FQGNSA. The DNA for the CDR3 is TGTGCCAGCAGCTTCCGACTGGGACTAGCGGGGGGAGAGACCCAGTACTTC. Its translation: CASSFRLGLAGGETQYF.

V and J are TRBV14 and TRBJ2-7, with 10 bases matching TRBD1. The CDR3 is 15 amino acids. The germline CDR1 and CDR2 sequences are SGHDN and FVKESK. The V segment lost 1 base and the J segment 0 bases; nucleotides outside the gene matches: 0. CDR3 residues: CASSQGQGASYEQYF. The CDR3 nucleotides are TGTGCCAGCAGCCAAGGACAGGGGGCCTCCTACGAGCAGTACTTC. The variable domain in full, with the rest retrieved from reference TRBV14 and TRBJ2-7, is EAGVTQFPSHSVIEKGQTVTLRCDPISGHDNLYWYRRVMGKEIKFLLHFVKESKQDESGMPNNRFLAERTGGTYSTLKVQPAELEDSGVYFCASSQGQGASYEQYFGPGTRLTVT.

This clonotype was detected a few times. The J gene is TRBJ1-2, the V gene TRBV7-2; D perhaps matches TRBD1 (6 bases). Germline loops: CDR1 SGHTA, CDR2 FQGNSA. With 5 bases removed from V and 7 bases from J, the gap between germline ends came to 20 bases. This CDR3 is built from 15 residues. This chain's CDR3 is CASSANAGGYGGYTF. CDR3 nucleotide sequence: TGTGCCAGCAGCGCGAATGCTGGGGGCTATGGTGGCTACACCTTC.

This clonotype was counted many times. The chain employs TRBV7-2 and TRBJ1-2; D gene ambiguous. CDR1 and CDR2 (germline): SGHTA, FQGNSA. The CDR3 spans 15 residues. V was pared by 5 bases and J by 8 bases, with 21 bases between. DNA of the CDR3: TGTGCCAGCAGCGCGGTGGGCCGTAATAGAGGCGGCTACACCTTC. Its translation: CASSAVGRNRGGYTF.

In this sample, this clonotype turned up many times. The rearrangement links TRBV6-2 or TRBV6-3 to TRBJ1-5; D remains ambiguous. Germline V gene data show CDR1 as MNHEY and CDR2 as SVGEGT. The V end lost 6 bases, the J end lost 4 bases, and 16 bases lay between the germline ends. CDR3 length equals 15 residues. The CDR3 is CASREDRRPNQPQHF. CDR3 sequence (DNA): TGTGCCAGCAGGGAGGATAGGAGGCCTAATCAGCCCCAGCATTTT.

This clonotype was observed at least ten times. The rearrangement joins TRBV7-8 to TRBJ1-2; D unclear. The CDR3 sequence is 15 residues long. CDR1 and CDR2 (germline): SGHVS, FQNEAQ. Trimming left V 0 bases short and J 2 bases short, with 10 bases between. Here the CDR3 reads CASSLADGTNYGYTF. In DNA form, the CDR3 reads TGTGCCAGCAGCTTAGCGGACGGAACCAACTATGGCTACACCTTC.

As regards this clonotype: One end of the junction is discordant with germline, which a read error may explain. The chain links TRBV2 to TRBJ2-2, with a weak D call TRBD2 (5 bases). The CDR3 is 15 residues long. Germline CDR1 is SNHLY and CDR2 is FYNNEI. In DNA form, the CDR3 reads TGTGCCAGCAGCGAAGAGGGTGTATTAACCGGGGAGCTGTTTTTT. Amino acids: CASSEEGVLTGELFF.

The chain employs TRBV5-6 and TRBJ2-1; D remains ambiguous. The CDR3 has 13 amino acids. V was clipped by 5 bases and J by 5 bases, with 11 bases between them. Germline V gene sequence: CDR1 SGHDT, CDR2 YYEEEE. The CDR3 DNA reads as TGTGCCAGCAGTACGGACGTCGACAATGAGCAGTTCTTC. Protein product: CASSTDVDNEQFF.

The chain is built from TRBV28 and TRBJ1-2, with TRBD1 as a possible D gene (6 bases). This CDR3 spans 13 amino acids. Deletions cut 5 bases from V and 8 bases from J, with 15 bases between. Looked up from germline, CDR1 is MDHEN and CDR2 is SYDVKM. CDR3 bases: TGTGCCAGCAGTAGCCTGGGACAAGAAGGCTACACCTTC. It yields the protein CASSSLGQEGYTF.

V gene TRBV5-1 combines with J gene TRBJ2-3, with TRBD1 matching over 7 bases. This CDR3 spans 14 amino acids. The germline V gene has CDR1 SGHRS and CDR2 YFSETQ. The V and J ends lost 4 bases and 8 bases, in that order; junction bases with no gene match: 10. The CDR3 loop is CASSLGTALPTQYF. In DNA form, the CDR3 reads TGCGCCAGCAGCCTTGGGACAGCCCTCCCTACGCAGTATTTT.

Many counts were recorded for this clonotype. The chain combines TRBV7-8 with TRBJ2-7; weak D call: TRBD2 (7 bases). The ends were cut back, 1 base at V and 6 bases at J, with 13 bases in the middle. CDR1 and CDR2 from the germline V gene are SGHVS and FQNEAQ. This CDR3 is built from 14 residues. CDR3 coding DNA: TGTGCCAGCAGCTTAGTCCCAGGGGAGGGCGAGCAGTACTTC. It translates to CASSLVPGEGEQYF.

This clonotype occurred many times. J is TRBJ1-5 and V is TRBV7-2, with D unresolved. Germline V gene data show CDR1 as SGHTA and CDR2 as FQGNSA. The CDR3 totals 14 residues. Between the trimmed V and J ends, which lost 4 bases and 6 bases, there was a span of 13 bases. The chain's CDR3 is CASSSGPNRQPQHF. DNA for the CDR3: TGTGCCAGCAGCTCCGGGCCTAACCGTCAGCCCCAGCATTTT. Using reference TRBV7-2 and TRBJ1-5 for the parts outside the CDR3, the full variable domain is GAGVSQSPSNKVTEKGKDVELRCDPISGHTALYWYRQSLGQGLEFLIYFQGNSAPDKSGLPSDRFSAERTGGSVSTLTIQRTQQEDSAVYLCASSSGPNRQPQHFGDGTRLSIL.

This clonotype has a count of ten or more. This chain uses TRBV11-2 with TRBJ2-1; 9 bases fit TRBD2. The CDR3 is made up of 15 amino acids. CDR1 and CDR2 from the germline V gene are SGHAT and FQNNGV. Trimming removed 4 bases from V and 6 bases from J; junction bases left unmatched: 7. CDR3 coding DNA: TGTGCCAGCAGCTCCGGGACTAGCTATGCCAATGAGCAGTTCTTC. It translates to CASSSGTSYANEQFF.

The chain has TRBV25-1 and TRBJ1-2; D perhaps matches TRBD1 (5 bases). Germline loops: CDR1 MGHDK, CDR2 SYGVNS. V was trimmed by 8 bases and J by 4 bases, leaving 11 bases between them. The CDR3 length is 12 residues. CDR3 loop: CASFSRVYGYTF. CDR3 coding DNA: TGTGCCAGCTTTAGCAGGGTCTATGGCTACACCTTC.

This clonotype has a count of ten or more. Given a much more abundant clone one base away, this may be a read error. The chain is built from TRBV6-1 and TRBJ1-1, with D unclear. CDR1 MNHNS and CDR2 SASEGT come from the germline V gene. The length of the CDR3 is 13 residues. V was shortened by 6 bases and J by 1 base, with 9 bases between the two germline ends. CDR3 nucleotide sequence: TGTGCCAGCAGACGCATGGGGAACACTGAAGCTTTCTTT. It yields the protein CASRRMGNTEAFF.

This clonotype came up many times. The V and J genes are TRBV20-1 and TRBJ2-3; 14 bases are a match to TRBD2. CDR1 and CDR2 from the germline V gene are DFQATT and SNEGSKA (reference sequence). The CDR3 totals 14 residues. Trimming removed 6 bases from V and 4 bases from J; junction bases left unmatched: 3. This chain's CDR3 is CSATSGGAADTQYF. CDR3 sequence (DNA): TGCAGTGCGACTAGCGGGGGGGCCGCAGATACGCAGTATTTT.

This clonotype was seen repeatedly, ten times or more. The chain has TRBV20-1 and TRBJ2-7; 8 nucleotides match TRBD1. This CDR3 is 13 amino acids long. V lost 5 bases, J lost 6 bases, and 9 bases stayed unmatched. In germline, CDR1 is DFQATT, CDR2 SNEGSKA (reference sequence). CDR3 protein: CSALRDRNFEQYF. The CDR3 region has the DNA TGCAGTGCTTTGCGGGACAGGAACTTCGAGCAGTACTTC.

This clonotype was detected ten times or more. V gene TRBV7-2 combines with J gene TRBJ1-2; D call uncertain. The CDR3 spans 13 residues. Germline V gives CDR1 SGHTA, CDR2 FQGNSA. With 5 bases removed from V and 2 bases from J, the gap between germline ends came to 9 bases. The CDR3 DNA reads TGTGCCAGCAGCCCCCAGAGAAACTATGGCTACACCTTC. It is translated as CASSPQRNYGYTF.

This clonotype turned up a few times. The CDR3 loop is CASSFTSGSDNEQFF. The CDR3, as DNA: TGTGCCAGCAGCTTCACTAGCGGGTCAGACAATGAGCAGTTCTTC. The chain carries TRBV7-9 and TRBJ2-1, with 9 bases aligning to TRBD2. J was trimmed by 5 bases and V by 3 bases; bases with no gene match: 5. The CDR3 extends over 15 amino acids. Per the germline V gene, CDR1 is SEHNR and CDR2 is FQNEAQ (reference sequence). Full variable domain (rest looked up from reference TRBV7-9 and TRBJ2-1): DTGVSQNPRHKITKRGQNVTFRCDPISEHNRLYWYRQTLGQGPEFLTYFQNEAQLEKSRLLSDRFSAERPKGSFSTLEIQRTEQGDSAMYLCASSFTSGSDNEQFFGPGTRLTVL.

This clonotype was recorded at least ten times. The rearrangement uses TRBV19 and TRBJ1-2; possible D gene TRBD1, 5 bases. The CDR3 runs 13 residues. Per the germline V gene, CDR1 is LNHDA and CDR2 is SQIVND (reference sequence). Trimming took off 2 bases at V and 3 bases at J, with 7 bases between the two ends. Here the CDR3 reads CASSISGDYGYTF. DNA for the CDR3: TGTGCCAGTAGTATATCGGGGGACTATGGCTACACCTTC.

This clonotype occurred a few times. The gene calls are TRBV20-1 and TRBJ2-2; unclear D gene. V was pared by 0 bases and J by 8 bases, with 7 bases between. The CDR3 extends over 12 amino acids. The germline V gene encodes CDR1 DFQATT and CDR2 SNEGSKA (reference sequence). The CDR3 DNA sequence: TGCAGTGCTAGAGATAGGGTGGGGGAGCTGTTTTTT. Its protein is CSARDRVGELFF.

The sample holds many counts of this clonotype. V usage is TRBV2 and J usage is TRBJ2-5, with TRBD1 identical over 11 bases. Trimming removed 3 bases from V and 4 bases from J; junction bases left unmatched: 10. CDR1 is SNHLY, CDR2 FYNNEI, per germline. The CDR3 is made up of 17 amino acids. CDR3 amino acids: CASSELGQGARRETQYF. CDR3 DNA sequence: TGTGCCAGCAGTGAGTTAGGACAGGGGGCGAGAAGAGAGACCCAGTACTTC.

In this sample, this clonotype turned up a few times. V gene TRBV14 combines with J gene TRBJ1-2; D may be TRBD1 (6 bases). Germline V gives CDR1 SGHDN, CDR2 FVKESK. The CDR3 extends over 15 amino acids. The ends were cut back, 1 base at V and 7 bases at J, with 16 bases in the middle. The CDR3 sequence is CASSQGTVPRGGYTF. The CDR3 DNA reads TGTGCCAGCAGCCAAGGGACAGTGCCTCGTGGTGGCTACACCTTC.

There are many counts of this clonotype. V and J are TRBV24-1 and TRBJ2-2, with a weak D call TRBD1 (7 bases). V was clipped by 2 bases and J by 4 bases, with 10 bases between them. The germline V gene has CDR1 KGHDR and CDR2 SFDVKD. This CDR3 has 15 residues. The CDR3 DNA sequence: TGTGCCACCAGTGATTCCAGGGGGGTCACCGGGGAGCTGTTTTTT. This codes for CATSDSRGVTGELFF.

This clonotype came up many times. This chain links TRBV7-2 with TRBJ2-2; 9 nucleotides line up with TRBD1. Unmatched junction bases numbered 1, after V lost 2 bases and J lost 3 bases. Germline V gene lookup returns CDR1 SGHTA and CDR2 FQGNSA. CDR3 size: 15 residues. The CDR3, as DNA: TGTGCCAGCAGCTTATGGACAGGGGACACCGGGGAGCTGTTTTTT. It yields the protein CASSLWTGDTGELFF.